This passage covers 19 T cell receptor beta chains from one sample sequenced in a study of molecular identifiers for immune sequencing clone quantification. Using its own MiXCR run on the PCR reads, TCRdb lists one record per CDR3 protein. The table lists under 800,000 distinct CDR3 sequences, roughly 27% of them singletons, with 0.78% in the top ten. The sample consisted of naive CD8+ T cells from blood, with Jurkat cell RNA spiked in. Subset in this sample: FACS-sorted CD8+CD4-CCR7+CD45RA+ naive T cells. Receptor source: a human donor in good health. Some libraries in this study had Jurkat cell RNA spiked in.

This clonotype occurred once. A much larger clone differs by one base, so this may be a read error. Because it lacks the conserved phenylalanine or tryptophan at the end, this CDR3 is likely a read error. This chain connects TRBV5-1 to TRBJ1-1; the D is unclear. V gave up 2 bases and J gave up 0 bases, with 11 bases separating them. The CDR3 has 15 residues. The germline V gene encodes CDR1 SGHRS and CDR2 YFSETQ. The CDR3 reads CASSFSGSMNTEAFS. CDR3 nucleotide sequence: TGCGCCAGCAGCTTTTCGGGAAGCATGAACACTGAAGCTTTCTCT.

This chain links TRBV9 with TRBJ1-6; no firm D call. The V end was cut by 0 bases, the J end by 9 bases, with 7 bases between. The germline V gene has CDR1 SGDLS and CDR2 YYNGEE. The CDR3 consists of 13 residues. The chain's CDR3 is CASSVVSSSPLHF. The CDR3 nucleotides are TGTGCCAGCAGCGTAGTTTCGAGTTCACCCCTCCACTTT.

This clonotype was seen only a few times. The chain has TRBV6-2 or TRBV6-3 and TRBJ2-7, with D possibly being TRBD1 or TRBD2 (5 bases each). V dropped 0 bases and J dropped 3 bases, with 24 bases sitting between them. The CDR3 length is 19 residues. Germline values: CDR1 MNHEY, CDR2 SVGEGT. CDR3 DNA: TGTGCCAGCAGTTACTCAGAGGGGACGATAACCCCTCTCCTCTACGAGCAGTACTTC. This codes for CASSYSEGTITPLLYEQYF.

This clonotype was counted at least ten times. The chain has TRBV12-3 or TRBV12-4 and TRBJ1-2; D is undetermined. Trimming pared 6 bases from V and 6 bases from J, leaving 17 bases between. The CDR3 has 14 amino acids. The CDR3 nucleotides read TGTGCCAGCAGCCGCCGGCCTGAGGTCGATGGCTACACCTTC. Its translation: CASSRRPEVDGYTF.

On this clonotype itself: A much larger clone differs from this one at a single base, so this may be a read error. The chain couples TRBV20-1 to TRBJ2-7, with D possibly being TRBD1 (5 bases). The CDR3 contains 13 residues. Germline V lookup: CDR1 DFQATT, CDR2 SNEGSKA (reference sequence). CDR3 coding DNA: TGCAGTGCGCCCAGACAGCCCGTCTACGAGCTGTACTTC. This sequence encodes CSAPRQPVYELYF.

This clonotype appeared a few times. The J gene is TRBJ2-1, the V gene TRBV9, with 13 bases identical to TRBD2. V lost 2 bases and J lost 7; bases outside the gene matches: 3. CDR3 length: 15 residues. Germline lookup yields CDR1 SGDLS and CDR2 YYNGEE. The CDR3 coding sequence is TGTGCCAGCAGCGTCGGACTAGCGGGGGCGAATGAGCAGTTCTTC. It specifies CASSVGLAGANEQFF.

V and J are TRBV7-9 and TRBJ1-4, with TRBD1 matching over 7 bases. Unmatched junction bases numbered 10, after V lost 5 bases and J lost 7 bases. Looked up from germline, CDR1 is SEHNR and CDR2 is FQNEAQ (reference sequence). This CDR3 spans 15 amino acids. For the CDR3, the DNA is TGTGCCAGCAGCGCGGCGACAGGGATTCTTGAAAAACTGTTTTTT. Translated: CASSAATGILEKLFF.

Note on this clonotype: One end of the junction varies from germline; a read error may be responsible. V is TRBV6-5 and J is TRBJ2-5; 7 positions match TRBD1. The germline CDR1 and CDR2 sequences are MNHEY and SVGAGI. The CDR3 spans 14 residues. In DNA, the CDR3 is TGTGCCAGCAGTCCTCGACAGGGCCAAGAGATCCAGTACTTC. It is translated as CASSPRQGQEIQYF.

The rearrangement joins TRBV5-4 to TRBJ2-7, with TRBD1 matching 7 bases. Losses at the gene ends were 1 base for V and 5 bases for J; bases not matched to a gene: 6. CDR3 length: 14 residues. Germline assignment: CDR1 SGHNT and CDR2 YYREEE (reference sequence). The DNA for the CDR3 is TGTGCCAGCAGCTTGCCTGACAGGGTCCACGAGCAGTACTTC. This encodes CASSLPDRVHEQYF.

The V call is TRBV12-3 or TRBV12-4, the J call TRBJ1-2, with D possibly being TRBD1 (5 bases). This CDR3 has 17 amino acids. Trimming stripped 0 bases from V and 4 bases from J, with 18 bases between. CDR3 coding DNA: TGTGCCAGCAGTTTAGCGGGGACTCCTGGAGGGACCTATGGCTACACCTTC. Protein product: CASSLAGTPGGTYGYTF.

Many counts were recorded for this clonotype. V gene TRBV28 combines with J gene TRBJ2-3; 9 nucleotides agree with TRBD2. In germline, CDR1 is MDHEN, CDR2 SYDVKM. The J segment lost 4 bases and the V segment lost 6 bases, leaving 14 bases of the junction unmatched. The length of the CDR3 is 17 residues. CDR3 sequence (DNA): TGTGCCAGCAGGGCAACTCTCCCGGGACTAGCAGCAGATACGCAGTATTTT. Translated, it gives CASRATLPGLAADTQYF.

This clonotype was recorded many times. V gene TRBV27 combines with J gene TRBJ2-2, with 8 positions matching TRBD2. Germline CDR1 and CDR2: MNHEY and SMNVEV (reference sequence). V lost 4 bases to trimming and J lost 4 bases; unmatched junction nucleotides: 5. CDR3 length: 15 residues. CDR3 amino acids: CASSSWLAGTGELFF. The DNA for the CDR3 is TGTGCCAGCAGTTCTTGGCTAGCGGGCACCGGGGAGCTGTTTTTT.

This clonotype has at least ten counts. The chain employs TRBV28 and TRBJ1-1, with TRBD1 matching 10 bases. The germline CDR1 and CDR2 sequences are MDHEN and SYDVKM. This CDR3 has 15 amino acids. V gave up 3 bases and J gave up 4 bases; unmatched junction bases: 5. Written as DNA, the CDR3 is TGTGCCAGCAGTTTTCGGGACAGGGGTGTCACTGAAGCTTTCTTT. As protein: CASSFRDRGVTEAFF.

This chain connects TRBV6-5 to TRBJ2-7; D may be TRBD1 (5 bases). The germline V gene encodes CDR1 MNHEY and CDR2 SVGAGI. Trimming shortened V by 8 bases and J by 2 bases, and 13 bases separated the two germline ends. The CDR3 runs 13 residues. This chain's CDR3 is CASQHQGAYEQYF. The CDR3 bases are TGTGCCAGCCAGCACCAGGGCGCCTACGAGCAGTACTTC.

This clonotype was picked up many times. J is TRBJ2-5 and V is TRBV7-9; the D call may be TRBD1 or TRBD2 (5 bases each). Trimming took 3 bases from V and 5 from J, leaving 19 bases between them. CDR3 length equals 16 residues. In germline, CDR1 is SEHNR, CDR2 FQNEAQ (reference sequence). CDR3 nucleotide sequence: TGTGCCAGCAGCTTTTTGTCCGGACTCAAGGGGGAGACCCAGTACTTC. Translation: CASSFLSGLKGETQYF.

This clonotype was recorded many times. J is TRBJ1-2 and V is TRBV28; D possibly corresponds to TRBD1 (5 bases). Germline V gene lookup returns CDR1 MDHEN and CDR2 SYDVKM. V gave up 5 bases and J gave up 3 bases, with 19 bases separating them. The CDR3 extends over 16 amino acids. CDR3 loop: CASSPAGTSDDYGYTF. The CDR3 coding sequence is TGTGCCAGCAGTCCGGCCGGGACCTCGGATGACTATGGCTACACCTTC.

In regard to this clonotype: This may stem from a read error, because a much larger clone lies one nucleotide away. The V gene is TRBV27, the J gene TRBJ2-7; 13 positions agree with TRBD2. Germline assignment: CDR1 MNHEY and CDR2 SMNVEV (reference sequence). The CDR3 covers 15 residues. The V gene end was trimmed by 8 bases and the J gene end by 4 bases; junction bases not matched to a gene: 8. The CDR3 region has the DNA TGTGCCAGCGCACTAGCGGGAGGGCCCGAGTACGAGCAGTACTTC. This translates into CASALAGGPEYEQYF.

Details on this clonotype: Possible read error: a much larger clone is one base away. For the CDR3, the DNA is TGTGCCAGCTGCCCCTGGGACCGTGCAACTAATGAAAAACTGTTTTTT. Amino acid sequence: CASCPWDRATNEKLFF. The J gene is TRBJ1-4, the V gene TRBV14, with TRBD1 as a possible D gene (5 bases). V lost 8 bases and J 0 bases, leaving 16 bases between the germline ends. CDR3 length equals 16 residues. Germline CDR1 is SGHDN and CDR2 is FVKESK.

This clonotype was observed many times. This chain joins TRBV6-6 and TRBJ1-5; 7 bases agree with TRBD1. J lost 2 bases, V lost 4 bases, and 5 bases had no gene match. Per the germline V gene, CDR1 is MNHNY and CDR2 is SVGAGI (reference sequence). The CDR3 spans 15 residues. This CDR3 reads CASSSDREGNQPQHF. The CDR3 DNA reads TGTGCCAGCAGTTCCGACAGGGAGGGCAATCAGCCCCAGCATTTT.